This T cell receptor beta chain derives from a study of blood T cell repertoires in COVID-19. On the study more broadly: COVID-19 samples from acute and convalescent phases originated in the United States, Italy and Spain. Sources were T cells, B-cell-depleted T cells, or PBMCs; the material itself was cDNA or gDNA.

Germline-derived CDR1 and CDR2 are SGHAT and FQDESV (reference sequence). Trimming removed 1 base at V and 2 bases at J, with 15 bases between. The CDR3 extends over 16 amino acids. As handled by the study authors: Estimation of nucleated cell counts relied on the amplification of reference gene primers. Assay used: immunoSEQ multiplex PCR; TCRdb lists only in-frame clones, some missing. V and J calls and clone size come straight from that table; D and trimming were deduced from the DNA. Of about 240,000 clones listed, about 68% are singletons. The sequencing sample was made of peripheral blood. V usage is TRBV11-1 and J usage is TRBJ2-7; tentative D call: TRBD2 (6 bases). The source is an elderly woman with acute or convalescent COVID-19. The CDR3 loop is CASSLGLGGSAYEQYF. CDR3 in DNA: TGTGCCAGCAGCTTAGGATTGGGGGGTTCCGCCTACGAGCAGTACTTC.